This T cell receptor (beta chain) came from a study of shared clonotypes between healthy human individuals. Study at large: A donor's plate count was three for CD4 naive and three for CD4 memory; CD8 naive had two and CD8 memory one.

There are 14 residues in the CDR3. V was pared by 2 bases and J by 4 bases, with 3 bases of the junction left unmatched. Germline V gene data show CDR1 as MNHNS and CDR2 as SASEGT. Using immunoSEQ multiplex PCR, the repertoire was profiled, and TCRdb retains in-frame clones only, with some absent. Here the sample spans approximately 980,000 clones, approximately 76% being singletons. Study-level results: At large depth, rarefaction still showed sorted-subset sequencing to be incomplete. An effect of sequencing depth on clonotype sharing among donors was expected.

Points on this clone: Antigen specificity is unknown.

Source material: memory CD4+ T cells sorted from blood. Subset of the sample: CD45RA-negative fraction. This receptor was taken from a man aged 18 to 35 in good health. The V call is TRBV6-1, the J call TRBJ2-7, with TRBD2 identical over 9 bases. CDR3 protein: CASSESGRQYEQYF. DNA of the CDR3: TGTGCCAGCAGTGAAAGCGGGAGGCAGTACGAGCAGTACTTC.